Listed below are T cell receptor beta chains from one sample, sequenced in a study of vaccination effects on CD4 cells after COVID-19. Clones were sequenced by immunoSEQ multiplex PCR, and TCRdb holds only the in-frame ones, with some missing. The table lists approximately 22,000 clones, roughly 75% of them singletons, with 19% in the top ten. Their antigen targets remain unknown. The sample was CD4+ T cells from PBMCs cultured with HCoV-NL63 spike peptides, taken before COVID-19 vaccination. All receptors come from a human donor who received a COVID-19 vaccine. Both conserved end residues are part of each CDR3. D genes are given only for firm matches. Clone size is not always given. Where it is, it says once, few, many or a class for expanded clones.

TGTGCCAGCAGCTTGAGGGACAAGGGTGAAAAACTGTTTTTT | CASSLRDKGEKLFF | 14 | TRBJ1-4 | - | TRBV5-8 | -
TGTGCCAGCAGCTTAGCGTCCCAAAAACTGTTTTTT | CASSLASQKLFF | 12 | TRBJ1-4 | - | TRBV7-2 | -
TGTGCCAGCAGCGGGACAGGTAGCAATCAGCCCCAGCATTTT | CASSGTGSNQPQHF | 14 | TRBJ1-5 | TRBD1 | TRBV6-5 | -
TGTGCCAGCAGGCCCCCGCTAGCGAACCAAGAGACCCAGTACTTC | CASRPPLANQETQYF | 15 | TRBJ2-5 | - | TRBV28 | few
TGTGCCAGCAGCTTAGATAACACCGGGGAGCTGTTTTTT | CASSLDNTGELFF | 13 | TRBJ2-2 | - | TRBV7-9 | few
TGCGCCAGCAGTGATCCTTCCGGGATATATGAAAAACTGTTTTTT | CASSDPSGIYEKLFF | 15 | TRBJ1-4 | - | TRBV10-1 | -
TGCGCCAGCAGCAGGACTAGCGGGAGGGCCAGGGGCAATGAGCAGTTCTTC | CASSRTSGRARGNEQFF | 17 | TRBJ2-1 | TRBD2 | TRBV5-1 | -
TGTGCCAGCAGCCCCCCATCCGGGACAGGCAACACTGAAGCTTTCTTT | CASSPPSGTGNTEAFF | 16 | TRBJ1-1 | TRBD1 | TRBV9 | few
TGTGCCACCAGCAGAGATCCTCGCGGAAACACCATATATTTT | CATSRDPRGNTIYF | 14 | TRBJ1-3 | - | TRBV15 | -
TGCGCCAGCAGCGACTTGGGGTACGGAGCGGGAAACACCATATATTTT | CASSDLGYGAGNTIYF | 16 | TRBJ1-3 | - | TRBV5-1 | -
TGCAGTGCTAGTCGGGACTACTCCTACAATGAGCAGTTCTTC | CSASRDYSYNEQFF | 14 | TRBJ2-1 | TRBD2 | TRBV20-1 | -
TGTGCCAGCAGCGTAGGGGACAGAGCACCCCTCCACTTT | CASSVGDRAPLHF | 13 | TRBJ1-6 | TRBD1 | TRBV9 | -
TGTGCCAGCTCACCACTCTCGGCAGGGTGGGGACCTGAAGCTTTCTTT | CASSPLSAGWGPEAFF | 16 | TRBJ1-1 | - | TRBV18 | -
TGTGCCAGCAGCTTAGCGCATCTAGGGTTCAATGAGCAGTTCTTC | CASSLAHLGFNEQFF | 15 | TRBJ2-1 | - | TRBV7-2 | -
TGTGCCAGCAGTTCCTTGGGGGGGGGCGGCACTGAAGCTTTCTTT | CASSSLGGGGTEAFF | 15 | TRBJ1-1 | - | TRBV6-1 | -
TGTGCCAGCAGTCTGGGACAGAGGAACACTGAAGCTTTCTTT | CASSLGQRNTEAFF | 14 | TRBJ1-1 | TRBD1 | TRBV28 | -
TGTGCCAGCAGCGTAGACCAGGGCTACGAGCAGTACTTC | CASSVDQGYEQYF | 13 | TRBJ2-7 | - | TRBV9 | -
TGTGCCAGCAGCCCACGGACAGGCGCGAATGAAAAACTGTTTTTT | CASSPRTGANEKLFF | 15 | TRBJ1-4 | TRBD1 | TRBV3-1/TRBV3-2 | once
TGTGCCAGCAGTCCACGGGGGGATGAGCAGTTCTTC | CASSPRGDEQFF | 12 | TRBJ2-1 | TRBD2 | TRBV6-6 | -
TGTGCCAGCAGTCCCTTCCCGGGACTAGCGGGGTCAATAGGGTCCTACGAGCAGTACTTC | CASSPFPGLAGSIGSYEQYF | 20 | TRBJ2-7 | TRBD2 | TRBV6-6 | -
TGTGCCTGGACAGGGGGAAATTCACCCCTCCACTTT | CAWTGGNSPLHF | 12 | TRBJ1-6 | TRBD1 | TRBV30 | -
TGTGCCAGCAGTTTATCGTCCAGGGCTGGCTACACCTTC | CASSLSSRAGYTF | 13 | TRBJ1-2 | - | TRBV12-3/TRBV12-4 | few